The following is a TCR beta chain sequence with its context. What it recognizes is unknown. The record originates from a study of yellow fever vaccine responses in identical twins. TCRdb re-called the RT-PCR reads with MiXCR, one entry per CDR3 protein. The sample contains over 8,500 distinct CDR3 sequences, 80% to 85% of which appear only once. The CDR3 has 16 amino acids. Germline CDR1 is LGHNA and CDR2 is YSLEER. The V end lost 0 bases, the J end lost 2 bases, and 12 bases lay between the germline ends. Findings of the study overall: The T cell response to vaccination in identical twins was reportedly partly convergent and partly personalized.

This material consisted of T cells from blood (PBMCs), unsorted or a sorted subset (not recorded which), taken before or after yellow fever vaccination (not recorded which). The receptor's source is a woman aged 18-30 years who received the yellow fever vaccine. V usage is TRBV4-3 and J usage is TRBJ2-3; unclear D gene. The chain's CDR3 is CASSQDPGLLTDTQYF. The CDR3 region has the DNA TGCGCCAGCAGCCAAGACCCCGGGCTTCTCACAGATACGCAGTATTTT.